Shown below are 21 T cell receptor beta chains from a single sample sequenced in a study of shared clonotypes between healthy human individuals. Only in-frame clones appear in the TCRdb table, and some are missing; sequencing was by immunoSEQ multiplex PCR. The profile shows millions of clones, more than 85% of them singletons. It was CD45RO-negative cells, positively selected for CCR7, that made up naive CD8 cells, with terminally differentiated effector memory CD45RA+ cells excluded. Sequenced input: naive CD8+ T cells from PBMCs. The receptors were sampled from a man aged 18 to 30 in good health. Some clones in this sample may be carry-over from other donors' samples.

V is TRBV6-5 and J is TRBJ2-3; 11 bases are a match to TRBD1. The CDR3 length is 15 residues. Germline CDR1 is MNHEY and CDR2 is SVGAGI. Germline trimming cut 6 bases from V and 4 bases from J; bases unmatched to any gene: 6. The CDR3 sequence: CASRPGQGVADTQYF. The CDR3 bases are TGTGCCAGCAGGCCGGGACAGGGGGTGGCAGATACGCAGTATTTT.

This CDR3 is CAWSTQGADTQYF. For the CDR3, the DNA is TGTGCCTGGAGTACACAGGGGGCGGATACGCAGTATTTT. The chain couples TRBV30 to TRBJ2-3; 9 bases are a match to TRBD1. The CDR3 consists of 13 residues. V shed 2 bases and J 6 bases; nucleotides not matched to a gene: 3. Germline values: CDR1 GTSNPN, CDR2 SVGIG (reference sequence).

V and J are TRBV27 and TRBJ2-1; 7 nucleotides align to TRBD1. Germline CDR1 and CDR2: MNHEY and SMNVEV (reference sequence). V shed 7 bases and J 0 bases; nucleotides not matched to a gene: 12. The CDR3 sequence is 17 residues long. The CDR3 spells CASTPGTASTSYNEQFF. The CDR3 coding sequence is TGTGCCAGCACCCCGGGGACAGCGAGTACCTCCTACAATGAGCAGTTCTTC.

J is TRBJ1-1 and V is TRBV5-1, with a possible D match to TRBD1 (5 bases). CDR1 SGHRS and CDR2 YFSETQ come from the germline V gene. V dropped 10 bases and J dropped 8 bases, with 15 bases sitting between them. The CDR3 has 11 amino acids. The CDR3 DNA reads TGCGCCGTGCGGGGGGTCCTGGAAGCTTTCTTT. It is translated as CAVRGVLEAFF.

J is TRBJ2-2 and V is TRBV6-1; D not certain. Germline V CDR1 and CDR2: MNHNS, SASEGT. This CDR3 is 13 amino acids long. V lost 6 bases and J 0 bases, leaving 5 bases between the germline ends. The CDR3: CASRATNTGELFF. The CDR3 DNA follows: TGTGCCAGCAGAGCCACGAACACCGGGGAGCTGTTTTTT.

The chain is built from TRBV21-1 and TRBJ1-5; the D call in the table, TRBD1, was not verified against the DNA. TRBV21-1 is described as a pseudogene. CDR3 length: 16 amino acids. This chain's CDR3 is CASSRLSQGVVQPQHF. The CDR3 nucleotides read TGTGCCAGCAGCAGGCTATCACAGGGGGTGGTGCAGCCCCAGCATTTT.

The chain is built from TRBV30 and TRBJ2-2, with a tentative D call TRBD2 (5 bases). Germline CDR1 reads GTSNPN; CDR2 reads SVGIG (reference sequence). V gave up 2 bases and J gave up 0 bases, with 13 bases separating them. The CDR3 is made up of 16 amino acids. CDR3 residues: CAWSPRTRANTGELFF. Here the CDR3 DNA reads TGTGCCTGGAGTCCCCGGACTCGAGCGAACACCGGGGAGCTGTTTTTT.

This clone was seen a single time. J is TRBJ2-2 and V is TRBV10-1; no reliable D call. This CDR3 has 12 residues. The germline V gene has CDR1 WNHNN and CDR2 SYGVQD (reference sequence). Deletions cut 2 bases from V and 7 bases from J, with 5 bases between. In DNA form, the CDR3 reads TGCGCCAGCAGTGAGGGGTACGGGGAGCTGTTTTTT. Translation gives CASSEGYGELFF.

V usage is TRBV9 and J usage is TRBJ2-3, with no clear D. V lost 2 bases and J lost 5, with 12 bases in between. The germline gives CDR1 SGDLS, CDR2 YYNGEE. The CDR3 spans 14 residues. The CDR3: CASSVDTRGDTQYF. In DNA form, the CDR3 reads TGTGCCAGCAGCGTCGACACGAGAGGAGATACGCAGTATTTT.

J is TRBJ2-2 and V is TRBV6-5; D is possibly TRBD1 (6 bases). V was clipped by 2 bases and J by 6 bases, with 13 bases between them. CDR3 length: 15 residues. Germline values: CDR1 MNHEY, CDR2 SVGAGI. The CDR3 loop is CASSYGIRGSGELFF. The CDR3 coding sequence is TGTGCCAGCAGTTACGGGATCAGGGGATCCGGGGAGCTGTTTTTT.

The rearrangement uses TRBV5-1 and TRBJ2-7, with 8 bases that match TRBD2. There are 16 residues in the CDR3. V was pared by 0 bases and J by 2 bases, with 7 bases of the junction left unmatched. Germline CDR1 SGHRS, CDR2 YFSETQ. This chain's CDR3 is CASSLDSVLAAYEQYF. CDR3 sequence (DNA): TGCGCCAGCAGCTTGGACAGCGTACTAGCGGCCTACGAGCAGTACTTC.

The chain is built from TRBV28 and TRBJ1-5, with no clear D. Germline CDR1 MDHEN, CDR2 SYDVKM. The CDR3 is 15 residues long. Trimming shortened V by 2 bases and J by 2 bases, and 10 bases separated the two germline ends. CDR3 amino acids: CASSLRATGNQPQHF. CDR3 DNA sequence: TGTGCCAGCAGTTTAAGGGCGACGGGCAATCAGCCCCAGCATTTT.

The chain links TRBV29-1 to TRBJ1-1; 7 bases align to TRBD1. After removal of 6 bases from V and 5 bases from J, the junction contained 18 bases not matched to a gene. The length of the CDR3 is 16 residues. Germline-derived CDR1 and CDR2 are SQVTM and ANQGSEA. The CDR3 DNA follows: TGCAGCGTCGTAGATCTGACAGGGAATCTGGGGACTGAAGCTTTCTTT. Translation: CSVVDLTGNLGTEAFF.

J is TRBJ2-2 and V is TRBV7-7, with D perhaps TRBD2 (5 bases). In germline, CDR1 is SSHAT, CDR2 FNYEAQ (reference sequence). V was clipped by 1 base and J by 6 bases, with 18 bases between them. The CDR3 consists of 17 residues. Here the CDR3 reads CASSLVGGGKGPGELFF. CDR3 nucleotides: TGTGCCAGCAGCTTAGTAGGAGGAGGTAAAGGGCCCGGGGAGCTGTTTTTT.

V usage is TRBV6-1 and J usage is TRBJ1-2; tentatively, D is TRBD1 (5 bases). Germline V gene lookup returns CDR1 MNHNS and CDR2 SASEGT. The CDR3 is made up of 15 amino acids. Trimming removed 0 bases from V and 4 bases from J, with 12 bases in between. CDR3 coding DNA: TGTGCCAGCAGTGAAGCGCAGGGCGGCCCCTATGGCTACACCTTC. Translation: CASSEAQGGPYGYTF.

The V call is TRBV11-2, the J call TRBJ2-2; 7 bases align to TRBD2. In germline, CDR1 is SGHAT, CDR2 FQNNGV. This CDR3 has 14 residues. The J segment lost 5 bases and the V segment lost 7 bases, leaving 7 bases of the junction unmatched. For the CDR3, the DNA is TGTGCCAGCACCGTGACCGGGGGGACCGGGGAGCTGTTTTTT. As protein: CASTVTGGTGELFF.

J is TRBJ1-3 and V is TRBV19; unclear D gene. This CDR3 has 14 amino acids. Per germline, CDR1 LNHDA and CDR2 SQIVND (reference sequence). V shed 3 bases and J shed 1 base, with 7 bases lying between them. As DNA, the CDR3 is TGTGCCAGTAGTATTATGCATTCTGGAAACACCATATATTTT. Translating gives CASSIMHSGNTIYF.

The CDR3 here is CASSLVQGLYEQFF. The CDR3 DNA follows: TGTGCCAGCAGTTTAGTCCAGGGGCTCTATGAGCAGTTCTTC. The chain is built from TRBV27 and TRBJ2-1, with a weak D call TRBD1 (6 bases). CDR3 length: 14 amino acids. Germline CDR1 MNHEY, CDR2 SMNVEV (reference sequence). V dropped 2 bases and J dropped 8 bases, with 13 bases sitting between them.

V is TRBV5-1 and J is TRBJ2-3, with TRBD2 identical over 8 bases. The CDR3 has 16 residues. J lost 2 bases, V lost 4 bases, and 9 bases had no gene match. The V gene's germline CDR1 is SGHRS and CDR2 YFSETQ. The CDR3 nucleotides are TGCGCCAGCAGCCCGGGACTAGGGGATCTCACAGATACGCAGTATTTT. Its translation: CASSPGLGDLTDTQYF.

The chain recombines TRBV27 with TRBJ2-7; 9 nucleotides line up with TRBD2. Trimming at V came to 1 base and at J to 7 bases, leaving 17 bases not matched to a gene. This CDR3 has 18 residues. From germline, CDR1 is MNHEY and CDR2 SMNVEV (reference sequence). This chain's CDR3 is CASSLYTTEVAGVAEQYF. The DNA of the CDR3 is TGTGCCAGCAGTTTATACACAACTGAGGTAGCGGGAGTAGCGGAGCAGTACTTC.

The rearrangement joins TRBV28 to TRBJ1-1; D gene unclear. V lost 6 bases and J 1 base, leaving 9 bases between the germline ends. The CDR3 extends over 13 amino acids. Germline CDR1 MDHEN, CDR2 SYDVKM. The CDR3 protein is CASRETGNTEAFF. CDR3 sequence (DNA): TGTGCCAGCAGGGAGACGGGGAACACTGAAGCTTTCTTT. Drawing the rest from reference TRBV28 and TRBJ1-1, the complete variable domain is DVKVTQSSRYLVKRTGEKVFLECVQDMDHENMFWYRQDPGLGLRLIYFSYDVKMKEKGDIPEGYSVSREKKERFSLILESASTNQTSMYLCASRETGNTEAFFGQGTRLTVV.